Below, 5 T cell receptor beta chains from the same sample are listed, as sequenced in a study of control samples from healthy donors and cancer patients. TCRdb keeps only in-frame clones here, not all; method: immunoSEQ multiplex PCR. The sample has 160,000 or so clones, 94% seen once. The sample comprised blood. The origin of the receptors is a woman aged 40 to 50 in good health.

CDR3 nucleotide sequence: TGTGCCAGCAGCTTATTTTCGTTATGGGAGCAGTTCTTC. It encodes CASSLFSLWEQFF. This chain connects TRBV7-8 to TRBJ2-1; D not certain. The CDR3 covers 13 residues. Trimming took 2 bases from V and 10 from J, leaving 12 bases between them. Germline loops: CDR1 SGHVS, CDR2 FQNEAQ.

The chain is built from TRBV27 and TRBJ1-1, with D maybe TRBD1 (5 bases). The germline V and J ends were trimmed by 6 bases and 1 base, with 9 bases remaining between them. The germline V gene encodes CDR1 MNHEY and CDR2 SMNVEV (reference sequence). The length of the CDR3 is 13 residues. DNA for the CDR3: TGTGCCAGCAGAGGACAAGAGAACACTGAAGCTTTCTTT. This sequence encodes CASRGQENTEAFF.

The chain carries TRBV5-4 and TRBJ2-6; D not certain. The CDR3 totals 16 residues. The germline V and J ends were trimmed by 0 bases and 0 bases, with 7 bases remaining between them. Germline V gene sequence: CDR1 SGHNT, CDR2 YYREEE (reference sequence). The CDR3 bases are TGTGCCAGCAGCTTGGCGCTGAGCTCTGGGGCCAACGTCCTGACTTTC. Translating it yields CASSLALSSGANVLTF.

The CDR3 reads CASSFVETDTQYF. In DNA, the CDR3 is TGTGCCAGCAGCTTTGTTGAAACAGATACGCAGTATTTT. This sequence joins TRBV5-6 and TRBJ2-3; D unclear. This CDR3 region has 13 residues. Per the germline V gene, CDR1 is SGHDT and CDR2 is YYEEEE. V lost 2 bases and J 3 bases, leaving 7 bases between the germline ends.

DNA for the CDR3: TGCGCCAGCAGCTTGGTTCTTGGAATCACCTCTGGGGCCAACGTCCTGACTTTC. Encoded protein: CASSLVLGITSGANVLTF. The V and J genes are TRBV5-1 and TRBJ2-6; no definite D call. Trimming took 0 bases from V and 0 from J, leaving 13 bases between them. This CDR3 is built from 18 residues. The germline V gene has CDR1 SGHRS and CDR2 YFSETQ.